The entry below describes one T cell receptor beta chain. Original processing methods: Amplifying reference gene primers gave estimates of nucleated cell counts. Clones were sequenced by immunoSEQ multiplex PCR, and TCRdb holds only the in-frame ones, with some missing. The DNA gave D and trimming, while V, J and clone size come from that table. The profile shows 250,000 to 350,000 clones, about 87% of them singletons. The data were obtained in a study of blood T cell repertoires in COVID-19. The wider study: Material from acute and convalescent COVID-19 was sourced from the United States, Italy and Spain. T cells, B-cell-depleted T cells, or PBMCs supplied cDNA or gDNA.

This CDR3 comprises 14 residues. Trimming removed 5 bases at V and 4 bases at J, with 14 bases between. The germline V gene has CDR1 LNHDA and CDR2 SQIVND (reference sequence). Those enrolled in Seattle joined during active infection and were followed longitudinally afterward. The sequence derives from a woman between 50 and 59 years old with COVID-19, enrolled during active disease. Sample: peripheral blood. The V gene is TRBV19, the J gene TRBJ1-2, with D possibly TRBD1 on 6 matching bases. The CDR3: CASSPSGGPYGYTF. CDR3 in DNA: TGTGCCAGTAGTCCTAGCGGGGGCCCCTATGGCTACACCTTC. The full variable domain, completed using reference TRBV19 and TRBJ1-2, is DGGITQSPKYLFRKEGQNVTLSCEQNLNHDAMYWYRQDPGQGLRLIYYSQIVNDFQKGDIAEGYSVSREKKESFPLTVTSAQKNPTAFYLCASSPSGGPYGYTFGSGTRLTVV.